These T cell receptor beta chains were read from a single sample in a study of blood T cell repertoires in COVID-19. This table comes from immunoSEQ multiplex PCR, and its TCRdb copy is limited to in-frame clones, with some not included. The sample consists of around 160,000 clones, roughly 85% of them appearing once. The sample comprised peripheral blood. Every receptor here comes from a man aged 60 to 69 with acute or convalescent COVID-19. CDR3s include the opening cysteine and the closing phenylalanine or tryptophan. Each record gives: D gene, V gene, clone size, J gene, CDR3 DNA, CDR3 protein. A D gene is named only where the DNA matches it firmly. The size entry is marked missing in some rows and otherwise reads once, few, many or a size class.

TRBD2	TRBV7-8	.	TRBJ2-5	TGTGCCAGCAGCTGGGGACTAGCGGGCCTCCAAGAGACCCAGTACTTC	CASSWGLAGLQETQYF
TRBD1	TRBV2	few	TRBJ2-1	TGTGCCAGCAGTGGCCAAGGGGGCGGTGAGCAGTTCTTC	CASSGQGGGEQFF
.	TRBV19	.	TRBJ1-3	TGTGCCAGTAGTCCCCGGACTGCTGGAAACACCATATATTTT	CASSPRTAGNTIYF
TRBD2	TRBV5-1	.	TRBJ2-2	TGCGCCAGCAGCTTCATCCGGGAACAGGTAGCGGGGAAGAACACCGGGGAGCTGTTTTTT	CASSFIREQVAGKNTGELFF
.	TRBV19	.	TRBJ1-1	TGTGCCAGTAGTAGGGGCCACGCAGGGAAGAACGCTGAAGCTTTCTTT	CASSRGHAGKNAEAFF
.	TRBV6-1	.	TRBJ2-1	TGTGCCAGCAGTTATCAGACAATAGGCAATGAGCAGTTCTTC	CASSYQTIGNEQFF
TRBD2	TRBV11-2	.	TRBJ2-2	TGTGCCAGCAGCTTCGGGACTAGCGGTACCGGGGAGCTGTTTTTT	CASSFGTSGTGELFF
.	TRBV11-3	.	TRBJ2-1	TGTGCCAGCAGCTTGGGAGGCGGGCAGTACAATGAGCAGTTCTTC	CASSLGGGQYNEQFF
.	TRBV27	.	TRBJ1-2	TGTGCCAGCAGTTTAAGACAGAGCTATGGCTACACCTTC	CASSLRQSYGYTF
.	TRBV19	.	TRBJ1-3	TGTGCCAGTAGTATAGGGAGGAGCTCTGGAAACACCATATATTTT	CASSIGRSSGNTIYF
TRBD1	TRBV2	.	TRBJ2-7	TGTGCCAGCACAAGACAGGGGTTCAACGAGCAGTACTTC	CASTRQGFNEQYF
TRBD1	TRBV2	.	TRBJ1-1	TGTGCCAGCAGTGATACTACTTTGGGACAGCTTGTCGGAGCTTTCTTT	CASSDTTLGQLVGAFF
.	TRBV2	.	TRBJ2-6	TGTGCCAGCAGTGAAGTTGGAGACTCTGGGGCCAACGTCCTGACTTTC	CASSEVGDSGANVLTF
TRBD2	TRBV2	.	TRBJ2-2	TGTGCCAGCAGTGAGCTAGCGGGGACCGGGGAGCTGTTTTTT	CASSELAGTGELFF
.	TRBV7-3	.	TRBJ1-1	TGTGCCAGCAAGCTCCAGGGAGGGGTCACTGAAGCTTTCTTT	CASKLQGGVTEAFF
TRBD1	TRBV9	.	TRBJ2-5	TGTGCCAGCAGCCCAAGAGGGGCAGGGGGCGAGACCCAGTACTTC	CASSPRGAGGETQYF
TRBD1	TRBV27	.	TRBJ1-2	TGTGCCACCCTGATAAACAGGGGGGACACCAACTATGGCTACACCTTC	CATLINRGDTNYGYTF
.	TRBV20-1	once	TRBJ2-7	TGCAGTGCTAGTCCGTCTAGTTACCCCCAGGGGCAGTACTTC	CSASPSSYPQGQYF
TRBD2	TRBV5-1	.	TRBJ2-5	TGCGCCAGCAGCTTGTTTCCTAGCGGGAGACCCGGGGAGACCCAGTACTTC	CASSLFPSGRPGETQYF